This entry is about one TCR beta chain. Assay: immunoSEQ multiplex PCR; the TCRdb copy retains only in-frame clones and omits some. The sample yields fewer than 200,000 clones, about 80% seen once. This entry is derived from a study of blood T cell repertoires in COVID-19. Germline CDR1 is MNHEY and CDR2 is SMNVEV (reference sequence). The length of the CDR3 is 16 residues. The V end was cut by 6 bases, the J end by 5 bases, with 22 bases between. This clonotype was sampled from a man aged 45-65 years who had recovered from COVID-19. The chain couples TRBV27 to TRBJ1-2; D is ambiguous. Material for sequencing was PBMCs or T cells enriched from blood (not recorded which). The CDR3: CASSPGGGRAGYGYTF. The CDR3 DNA follows: TGTGCCAGCAGCCCAGGCGGAGGCCGTGCGGGTTATGGCTACACCTTC.